Each of the 21 T cell receptor beta chains below was sequenced from the same sample in a study of blood T cell repertoires in COVID-19. Sequencing was performed with immunoSEQ multiplex PCR; in TCRdb, only in-frame clones are kept and a portion is missing. The sample shows roughly 160,000 clones, approximately 83% of them seen only once. Sequenced: peripheral blood. The receptors were gathered from a man aged 60 to 69 with acute or convalescent COVID-19.

V and J are TRBV28 and TRBJ1-5; possibly TRBD1 for D (5 bases). This CDR3 contains 15 residues. V was shortened by 8 bases and J by 7 bases, with 21 bases between the two germline ends. The V gene's germline CDR1 is MDHEN and CDR2 SYDVKM. The CDR3 loop reads CASEQGRLGKQPQHF. In nucleotides, the CDR3 is TGTGCCAGCGAGCAGGGAAGGTTGGGAAAGCAGCCCCAGCATTTT.

This sequence joins TRBV27 and TRBJ1-5, with 7 bases lining up with TRBD1. After removal of 0 bases from V and 1 base from J, the junction contained 3 bases not matched to a gene. The germline V gene has CDR1 MNHEY and CDR2 SMNVEV (reference sequence). The CDR3 loop spans 16 amino acids. The CDR3 bases are TGTGCCAGCAGTTTATCGGACAGGACGAGCAATCAGCCCCAGCATTTT. This sequence encodes CASSLSDRTSNQPQHF.

This chain uses TRBV28 with TRBJ2-2, with a tentative D call TRBD2 (7 bases). The CDR3 sequence is 14 residues long. CDR1 and CDR2 (germline): MDHEN, SYDVKM. Trimming removed 7 bases at V and 7 bases at J, with 16 bases between. CDR3 protein: CASTLGGADGELFF. The CDR3 region has the DNA TGTGCCAGCACTCTGGGGGGGGCCGACGGGGAGCTGTTTTTT.

A single count supports this clone. The V call is TRBV28, the J call TRBJ2-7, with D perhaps matching TRBD2 (6 bases). This CDR3 region has 14 residues. CDR1 is MDHEN and CDR2 is SYDVKM in the germline V gene. V was pared by 2 bases and J by 5 bases, with 13 bases between. In nucleotides, the CDR3 is TGTGCCAGCAGTTTAGGTGGGAGGAATAACGAGCAGTACTTC. Protein: CASSLGGRNNEQYF. Looking up the rest from reference TRBV28 and TRBJ2-7 gives the full variable domain: DVKVTQSSRYLVKRTGEKVFLECVQDMDHENMFWYRQDPGLGLRLIYFSYDVKMKEKGDIPEGYSVSREKKERFSLILESASTNQTSMYLCASSLGGRNNEQYFGPGTRLTVT.

The chain joins TRBV5-1 to TRBJ2-3, with D possibly TRBD2 on 6 matching bases. This CDR3 spans 13 amino acids. Germline lookup yields CDR1 SGHRS and CDR2 YFSETQ. Trimming left V 1 base short and J 6 bases short, with 9 bases between. The CDR3 is CASSLTSFDTQYF. DNA of the CDR3: TGCGCCAGCAGCTTGACTAGCTTTGATACGCAGTATTTT.

The V and J genes are TRBV3-1 (or the pseudogene TRBV3-2) and TRBJ1-1, with D possibly TRBD1 on 6 matching bases. Trimming cost V 6 bases and J 2 bases, with 13 bases left between them. The germline V gene has CDR1 LGHDT and CDR2 YNNKEL (reference sequence). CDR3 size: 14 residues. CDR3 nucleotides: TGTGCCAGCAGGCCTCAGACAGGAAACACTGAAGCTTTCTTT. It is translated as CASRPQTGNTEAFF.

Turning to this clone: Relative to the germline gene, one junction end is altered; a read error may explain this. The CDR3 DNA reads TGCGCCAGTAGCCAACCACGGCTGGGGCCCTATGGCTACACCTTC. Amino acids: CASSQPRLGPYGYTF. The genes are TRBV4-1 and TRBJ1-2; possible D gene TRBD1, 5 bases. This CDR3 comprises 15 residues. Germline loops: CDR1 MGHRA, CDR2 YSYEKL.

This chain joins TRBV10-1 and TRBJ2-7, with TRBD1 as a possible D gene (5 bases). The germline CDR1 and CDR2 sequences are WNHNN and SYGVQD (reference sequence). Trimming pared 9 bases from V and 2 bases from J, leaving 23 bases between. The CDR3 loop spans 16 amino acids. The CDR3 loop reads CARGLRVRNGTYEQYF. The CDR3 DNA sequence: TGCGCCAGGGGGCTAAGAGTGCGAAACGGAACCTACGAGCAGTACTTC.

V gene TRBV7-3 combines with J gene TRBJ2-4, with 9 bases lining up with TRBD2. The CDR3 totals 15 residues. Germline CDR1 and CDR2: SGHTA and FQGTGA. Trimming removed 4 bases from V and 6 bases from J; junction bases left unmatched: 7. The CDR3 protein is CASSSVAGARNIQYF. The CDR3 DNA reads as TGTGCCAGCAGCTCCGTAGCGGGGGCGAGAAACATTCAGTACTTC.

This chain links TRBV3-1 (or the pseudogene TRBV3-2) with TRBJ2-5; a weak D match, TRBD2 (7 bases). The CDR3 is 13 residues long. Looked up from germline, CDR1 is LGHDT and CDR2 is YNNKEL (reference sequence). The V gene lost 0 bases and the J gene lost 9 bases, with 11 bases spanning the gap. The CDR3 region is CASSQDRGAAQYF. The CDR3 bases are TGTGCCAGCAGCCAAGATCGGGGGGCGGCCCAGTACTTC.

The chain recombines TRBV28 with TRBJ2-7, with D possibly matching TRBD2 (7 bases). Germline CDR1 MDHEN, CDR2 SYDVKM. This CDR3 spans 13 amino acids. Trimming stripped 8 bases from V and 2 bases from J, with 13 bases between. CDR3 nucleotide sequence: TGTGCCAGCTGGGGGGGGGCCGCCTACGAGCAGTACTTC. Protein product: CASWGGAAYEQYF.

The count of this clone is one. The V call is TRBV5-1, the J call TRBJ1-5, with 11 bases lining up with TRBD1. The V segment lost 7 bases and the J segment 7 bases; nucleotides outside the gene matches: 7. Germline V gives CDR1 SGHRS, CDR2 YFSETQ. The length of the CDR3 is 14 residues. The CDR3 reads CASSSGTGGQPQHF. The CDR3 DNA sequence: TGCGCCAGCTCCTCCGGGACAGGGGGACAGCCCCAGCATTTT.

This clone was observed a single time. V gene TRBV4-1 combines with J gene TRBJ1-2; 10 bases align to TRBD1. V trimming: 3 bases; J trimming: 4 bases; junction bases outside the gene matches: 5. There are 15 residues in the CDR3. Germline CDR1 is MGHRA and CDR2 is YSYEKL. CDR3 sequence: CASSHPTGGLYGYTF. CDR3 nucleotides: TGCGCCAGCAGCCACCCGACAGGGGGCCTCTATGGCTACACCTTC.

V gene TRBV5-6 combines with J gene TRBJ1-1, with D perhaps TRBD1 (5 bases). V lost 3 bases and J 6 bases, leaving 18 bases between the germline ends. The CDR3 has 15 amino acids. Germline assignment: CDR1 SGHDT and CDR2 YYEEEE. In DNA, the CDR3 is TGTGCCAGCAGCTACGGGACTGGGTTGGGGGCTGAAGCTTTCTTT. This gives the protein CASSYGTGLGAEAFF.

This clone was recorded once. The rearrangement uses TRBV6-2 or TRBV6-3 and TRBJ2-3, with unresolved D. V was trimmed by 4 bases and J by 2 bases, leaving 10 bases between them. The CDR3 sequence is 14 residues long. Germline CDR1 reads MNHEY; CDR2 reads SVGEGT. CDR3 region: CASSSQADTDTQYF. The CDR3 bases are TGTGCCAGCAGTTCCCAAGCTGACACAGATACGCAGTATTTT.

This sequence joins TRBV2 and TRBJ2-7; TRBD2 matches 11 bases. The CDR3 length is 15 residues. The germline V gene has CDR1 SNHLY and CDR2 FYNNEI. Trimming took 6 bases from V and 0 from J; bases not matched to a gene: 4. CDR3 protein: CASRATSGSSYEQYF. The DNA of the CDR3 is TGTGCCAGCAGAGCTACTAGCGGGAGCTCCTACGAGCAGTACTTC.

V usage is TRBV12-3 or TRBV12-4 and J usage is TRBJ2-7; 10 bases line up with TRBD1. The CDR3 has 13 amino acids. V dropped 6 bases and J dropped 4; count of bases not matched to a gene: 3. The CDR3 nucleotides read TGTGCCAGCAGGCCGGGACAGGGGTACGAGCAGTACTTC. Translated, it gives CASRPGQGYEQYF.

The rearrangement uses TRBV6-6 and TRBJ1-3; no reliable D call. CDR3 length: 14 residues. Trimming pared 7 bases from V and 0 bases from J, leaving 10 bases between. Per the germline V gene, CDR1 is MNHNY and CDR2 is SVGAGI (reference sequence). The CDR3 loop reads CASTSVNSGNTIYF. The CDR3 DNA is TGTGCCAGCACGTCAGTCAACTCTGGAAACACCATATATTTT.

The rearrangement links TRBV21-1 to TRBJ2-1; the tabulated D call, TRBD1, remains unverified against the DNA. TRBV21-1 is reported as a pseudogene. This CDR3 is 14 amino acids long. DNA of the CDR3: TGTGCCAGCACCCCAGACAGGGGGAGGGATGAGCAGTTCTTC. Residues: CASTPDRGRDEQFF.

V gene TRBV19 combines with J gene TRBJ1-5, with 8 nucleotides matching TRBD1. CDR3 length: 15 residues. Germline loops: CDR1 LNHDA, CDR2 SQIVND (reference sequence). The V and J ends lost 5 bases and 2 bases, in that order; junction bases with no gene match: 5. The CDR3 DNA follows: TGTGCCAGTAGTCCCGACAGGGGCGGCAATCAGCCCCAGCATTTT. Translation gives CASSPDRGGNQPQHF.

The chain recombines TRBV5-1 with TRBJ2-5, with 12 nucleotides matching TRBD2. Germline V CDR1 and CDR2: SGHRS, YFSETQ. The J segment lost 5 bases and the V segment lost 2 bases, leaving 4 bases of the junction unmatched. The CDR3 consists of 15 residues. The CDR3 reads CASSLQTSGRETQYF. The CDR3 DNA sequence: TGCGCCAGCAGCTTACAAACTAGCGGGAGGGAGACCCAGTACTTC.